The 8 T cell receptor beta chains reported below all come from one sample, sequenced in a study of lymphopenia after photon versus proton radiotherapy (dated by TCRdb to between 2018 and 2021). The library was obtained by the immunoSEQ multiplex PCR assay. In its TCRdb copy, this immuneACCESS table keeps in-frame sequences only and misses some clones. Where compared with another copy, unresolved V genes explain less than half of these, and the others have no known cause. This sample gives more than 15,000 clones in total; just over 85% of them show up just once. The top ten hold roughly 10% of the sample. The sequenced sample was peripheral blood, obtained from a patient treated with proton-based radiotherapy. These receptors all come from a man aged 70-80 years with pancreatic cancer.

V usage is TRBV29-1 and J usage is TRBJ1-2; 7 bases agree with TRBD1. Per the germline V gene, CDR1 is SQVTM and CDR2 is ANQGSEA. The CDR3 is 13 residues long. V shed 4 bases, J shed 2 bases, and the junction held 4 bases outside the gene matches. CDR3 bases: TGCAGCGTTGGACAGGGAATGAACTATGGCTACACCTTC. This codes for CSVGQGMNYGYTF.

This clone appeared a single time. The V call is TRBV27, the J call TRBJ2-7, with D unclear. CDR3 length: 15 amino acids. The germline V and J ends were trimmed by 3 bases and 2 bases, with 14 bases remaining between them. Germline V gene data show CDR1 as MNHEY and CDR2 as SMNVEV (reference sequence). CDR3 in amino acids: CASSFIASAPYEQYF. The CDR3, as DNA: TGTGCCAGCAGTTTCATCGCCAGCGCACCCTACGAGCAGTACTTC.

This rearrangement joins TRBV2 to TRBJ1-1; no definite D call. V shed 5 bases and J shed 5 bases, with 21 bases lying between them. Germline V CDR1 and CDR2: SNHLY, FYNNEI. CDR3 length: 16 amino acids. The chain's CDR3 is CASSLLSREVGTEAFF. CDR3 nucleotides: TGTGCCAGCAGTCTTCTTTCGAGAGAGGTGGGGACTGAAGCTTTCTTT. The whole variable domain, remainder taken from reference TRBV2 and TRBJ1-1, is EPEVTQTPSHQVTQMGQEVILRCVPISNHLYFYWYRQILGQKVEFLVSFYNNEISEKSEIFDDQFSVERPDGSNFTLKIRSTKLEDSAMYFCASSLLSREVGTEAFFGQGTRLTVV.

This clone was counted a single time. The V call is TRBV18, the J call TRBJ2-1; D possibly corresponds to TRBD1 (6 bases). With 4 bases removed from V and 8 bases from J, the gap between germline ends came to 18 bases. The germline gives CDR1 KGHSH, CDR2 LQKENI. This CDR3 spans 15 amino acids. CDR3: CASSQDRARRDEQFF. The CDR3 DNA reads TGTGCCAGCTCACAGGACAGAGCCCGTCGGGATGAGCAGTTCTTC.

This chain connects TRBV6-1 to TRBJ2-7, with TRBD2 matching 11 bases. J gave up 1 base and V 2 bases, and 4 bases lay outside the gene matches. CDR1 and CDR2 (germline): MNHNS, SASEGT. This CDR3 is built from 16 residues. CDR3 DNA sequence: TGTGCCAGCAGTGAACAGCTAGCGGGGGGATCCTACGAGCAGTACTTC. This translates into CASSEQLAGGSYEQYF.

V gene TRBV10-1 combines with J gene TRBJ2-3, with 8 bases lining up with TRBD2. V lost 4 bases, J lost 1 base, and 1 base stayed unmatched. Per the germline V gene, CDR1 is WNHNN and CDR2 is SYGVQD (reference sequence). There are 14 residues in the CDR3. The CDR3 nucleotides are TGCGCCAGCAGTGCGACTAGCGGCACAGATACGCAGTATTTT. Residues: CASSATSGTDTQYF.

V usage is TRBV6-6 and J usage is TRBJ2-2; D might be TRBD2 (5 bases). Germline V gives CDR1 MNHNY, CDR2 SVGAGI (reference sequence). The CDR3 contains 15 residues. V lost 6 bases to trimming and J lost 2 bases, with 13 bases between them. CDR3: CASRKPLANTGELFF. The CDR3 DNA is TGTGCCAGCAGAAAGCCTCTAGCAAACACCGGGGAGCTGTTTTTT.

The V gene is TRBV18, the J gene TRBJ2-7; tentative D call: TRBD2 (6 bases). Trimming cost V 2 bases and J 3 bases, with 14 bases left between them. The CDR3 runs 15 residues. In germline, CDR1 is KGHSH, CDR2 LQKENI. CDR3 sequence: CASSPITTSYYEQYF. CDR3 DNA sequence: TGTGCCAGCTCACCAATTACTACTAGCTACTACGAGCAGTACTTC.